The next 27 T cell receptor beta chains were all read from a single sample in a study of blood T cell repertoires in COVID-19. Clones were sequenced by immunoSEQ multiplex PCR, and TCRdb holds only the in-frame ones, with some missing. The sample records approximately 220,000 clones, 89% being singletons. Sequencing was performed on PBMCs or T cells enriched from blood (not recorded which). The receptors come from a woman aged 25 to 39 with acute COVID-19.

This clone has at least ten counts. The V gene is TRBV6-1, the J gene TRBJ2-7; weak D call: TRBD1 (6 bases). The CDR3 consists of 15 residues. Trimming stripped 2 bases from V and 5 bases from J, with 16 bases between. Germline V gene lookup returns CDR1 MNHNS and CDR2 SASEGT. CDR3 residues: CASSEPLSDRNEQYF. CDR3 nucleotide sequence: TGTGCCAGCAGTGAACCCCTGTCGGACAGAAACGAGCAGTACTTC.

This chain links TRBV3-1 (or the pseudogene TRBV3-2) with TRBJ2-2; weak D call: TRBD1 (6 bases). Germline V gene sequence: CDR1 LGHDT, CDR2 YNNKEL (reference sequence). The CDR3 is made up of 14 amino acids. Trimming took off 6 bases at V and 1 base at J, with 9 bases between the two ends. Here the CDR3 DNA reads TGTGCCAGCAGAAAGGGACAGAACACCGGGGAGCTGTTTTTT. As protein: CASRKGQNTGELFF.

This chain connects TRBV2 to TRBJ1-1, with no clear D. The CDR3 consists of 12 residues. From germline, CDR1 is SNHLY and CDR2 FYNNEI. Trimming cost V 7 bases and J 5 bases, with 11 bases left between them. This chain's CDR3 is CASIPGGTEAFF. Written as DNA, the CDR3 is TGTGCCAGCATCCCCGGCGGGACTGAAGCTTTCTTT.

The rearrangement links TRBV27 to TRBJ2-7; the match to TRBD1 covers 10 bases. Trimming at V came to 5 bases and at J to 1 base, leaving 5 bases not matched to a gene. Germline CDR1 MNHEY, CDR2 SMNVEV (reference sequence). CDR3 length equals 15 residues. The CDR3 DNA follows: TGTGCCAGCAGTCCCGGGACAGGGGTTTCCTACGAGCAGTACTTC. Encoded protein: CASSPGTGVSYEQYF.

The chain has TRBV3-1 (or the pseudogene TRBV3-2) and TRBJ1-2; 10 bases line up with TRBD1. This CDR3 comprises 15 residues. Unmatched junction bases numbered 7, after V lost 4 bases and J lost 5 bases. Germline V gene lookup returns CDR1 LGHDT and CDR2 YNNKEL (reference sequence). The CDR3 spells CASSPRQGARYGYTF. CDR3 DNA: TGTGCCAGCAGCCCCCGACAGGGGGCGCGGTATGGCTACACCTTC.

The J gene is TRBJ2-2, the V gene TRBV14, with 9 bases lining up with TRBD1. Germline CDR1 SGHDN, CDR2 FVKESK. The CDR3 spans 16 residues. Trimming took 6 bases from V and 2 from J; bases not matched to a gene: 7. The CDR3 reads CASRPDRGGNTGELFF. The CDR3 DNA follows: TGTGCCAGCAGACCTGACAGGGGGGGAAACACCGGGGAGCTGTTTTTT.

The rearrangement joins TRBV11-2 to TRBJ1-2; 8 positions match TRBD1. V dropped 0 bases and J dropped 7; count of bases not matched to a gene: 7. The length of the CDR3 is 15 residues. Germline CDR1 reads SGHAT; CDR2 reads FQNNGV. CDR3 DNA sequence: TGTGCCAGCAGCTTAGATCCCGGGACAGGCGGTGGCTACACCTTC. This sequence encodes CASSLDPGTGGGYTF.

The V call is TRBV18, the J call TRBJ1-1, with TRBD1 identical over 8 bases. The V gene's germline CDR1 is KGHSH and CDR2 LQKENI. The CDR3 is 14 residues long. Trimming removed 4 bases from V and 3 bases from J; junction bases left unmatched: 4. The CDR3: CASSQTGGDTEAFF. CDR3 DNA: TGTGCCAGCTCACAAACAGGGGGGGACACTGAAGCTTTCTTT.

This chain links TRBV29-1 with TRBJ1-1; tentatively, D is TRBD1 (5 bases). The CDR3 is 15 amino acids. V was cut by 5 bases and J by 1 base, with 17 bases left in between. Germline assignment: CDR1 SQVTM and CDR2 ANQGSEA. DNA for the CDR3: TGCAGCGTTCCCCCAAGGGGAGGAAGGAACACTGAAGCTTTCTTT. It is translated as CSVPPRGGRNTEAFF.

This clone was counted only a few times. The gene calls are TRBV29-1 and TRBJ2-1, with D maybe TRBD2 (6 bases). The germline CDR1 and CDR2 sequences are SQVTM and ANQGSEA. This CDR3 has 16 amino acids. V lost 0 bases and J lost 9, with 21 bases in between. In nucleotides, the CDR3 is TGCAGCGTTGAAGATTCCCCCGGGGCTAGCGACGCTGAGCAGTTCTTC. Translation: CSVEDSPGASDAEQFF.

The chain is built from TRBV30 and TRBJ2-7; possible D gene TRBD1, 5 bases. Germline V gene data show CDR1 as GTSNPN and CDR2 as SVGIG (reference sequence). Trimming stripped 6 bases from V and 5 bases from J, with 17 bases between. The CDR3 runs 13 residues. The CDR3: CACTPGFLNEQYF. For the CDR3, the DNA is TGTGCCTGTACCCCAGGGTTCCTGAACGAGCAGTACTTC.

The CDR3 here is CASSFGASGSYEQYF. CDR3 nucleotides: TGTGCCAGCAGCTTCGGAGCTAGCGGATCCTACGAGCAGTACTTC. The chain employs TRBV11-2 and TRBJ2-7; TRBD2 aligns across 7 bases. V was pared by 3 bases and J by 1 base, with 6 bases of the junction left unmatched. The CDR3 consists of 15 residues. CDR1 and CDR2 from the germline V gene are SGHAT and FQNNGV.

CDR3 nucleotides: TGTGCCAGCAGTTTATTCGGGCGGGGGGCCACCTACGAGCAGTACTTC. This translates into CASSLFGRGATYEQYF. This chain joins TRBV27 and TRBJ2-7; 8 bases align to TRBD2. This CDR3 has 16 amino acids. Trimming took 1 base from V and 2 from J; bases not matched to a gene: 7. Germline CDR1 and CDR2: MNHEY and SMNVEV (reference sequence).

The chain uses TRBV27 and TRBJ1-6; D unclear. Germline V gene lookup returns CDR1 MNHEY and CDR2 SMNVEV (reference sequence). This CDR3 spans 17 amino acids. V was shortened by 2 bases and J by 5 bases, with 16 bases between the two germline ends. DNA for the CDR3: TGTGCCAGCAGTTTAATCGCTCCGGTTCTAAATAATTCACCCCTCCACTTT. Its translation is CASSLIAPVLNNSPLHF.

The CDR3 DNA is TGTGCCTGGAGTACTAACTCCTACGAGCAGTACTTC. It encodes CAWSTNSYEQYF. The V gene is TRBV30, the J gene TRBJ2-7; D is ambiguous. Germline CDR1 is GTSNPN and CDR2 is SVGIG (reference sequence). V was cut by 2 bases and J by 0 bases, with 5 bases left in between. The CDR3 totals 12 residues.

The chain uses TRBV14 and TRBJ2-7; 8 bases align to TRBD1. CDR1 is SGHDN and CDR2 is FVKESK in the germline V gene. There are 14 residues in the CDR3. With 4 bases clipped from V and 3 bases from J, the junction kept 5 bases outside the gene matches. CDR3 protein: CASSRRGLNYEQYF. CDR3 nucleotide sequence: TGTGCCAGCAGCCGCAGGGGGCTCAACTACGAGCAGTACTTC.

The J gene is TRBJ1-1, the V gene TRBV5-6; perhaps TRBD1 as D (5 bases). Germline lookup yields CDR1 SGHDT and CDR2 YYEEEE. This CDR3 region has 13 residues. Trimming cost V 4 bases and J 10 bases, with 17 bases left between them. CDR3 sequence: CASSLARRDGAFF. The CDR3 bases are TGTGCCAGCAGCCTTGCCCGCAGGGATGGAGCTTTCTTT. Full variable domain (remainder filled in from reference TRBV5-6 and TRBJ1-1): DAGVTQSPTHLIKTRGQQVTLRCSPKSGHDTVSWYQQALGQGPQFIFQYYEEEERQRGNFPDRFSGHQFPNYSSELNVNALLLGDSALYLCASSLARRDGAFFGQGTRLTVV.

The rearrangement links TRBV5-4 to TRBJ2-1; the match to TRBD2 covers 8 bases. The CDR3 is made up of 15 amino acids. Per the germline V gene, CDR1 is SGHNT and CDR2 is YYREEE (reference sequence). J lost 9 bases, V lost 5 bases, and 13 bases had no gene match. CDR3 loop: CASSPNRGGRSEQFF. The DNA of the CDR3 is TGTGCCAGCAGTCCCAACCGGGGGGGCCGCAGTGAGCAGTTCTTC.

V and J are TRBV7-8 and TRBJ2-1; 15 nucleotides agree with TRBD2. V lost 4 bases, J lost 10 bases, and 11 bases stayed unmatched. The CDR3 sequence is 17 residues long. The germline gives CDR1 SGHVS, CDR2 FQNEAQ. CDR3 sequence reads: CASSSDGLAGGLREQFF. In DNA form, the CDR3 reads TGTGCCAGCAGCTCGGATGGACTAGCGGGGGGGCTCAGGGAGCAGTTCTTC.

V and J are TRBV3-1 (or the pseudogene TRBV3-2) and TRBJ1-3; 7 positions match TRBD1. The CDR3 is 19 amino acids. Germline-derived CDR1 and CDR2 are LGHDT and YNNKEL (reference sequence). With 0 bases clipped from V and 0 bases from J, the junction kept 11 bases outside the gene matches. Written as DNA, the CDR3 is TGTGCCAGCAGCCAAGAAAGACAGGGACCTATGAACTCTGGAAACACCATATATTTT. Amino acid sequence: CASSQERQGPMNSGNTIYF.

This chain uses TRBV10-3 with TRBJ2-6, with TRBD1 matching 7 bases. The germline V gene has CDR1 ENHRY and CDR2 SYGVKD. The CDR3 length is 15 residues. Trimming at V came to 5 bases and at J to 2 bases, leaving 3 bases not matched to a gene. The CDR3 DNA sequence: TGTGCCATCAGTAAAGGGGGCACTGGGGCCAACGTCCTGACTTTC. This gives the protein CAISKGGTGANVLTF.

V usage is TRBV3-1 (or the pseudogene TRBV3-2) and J usage is TRBJ1-4; D remains ambiguous. Trimming took 6 bases from V and 4 from J, leaving 12 bases between them. The CDR3 loop spans 14 amino acids. Germline V gene sequence: CDR1 LGHDT, CDR2 YNNKEL (reference sequence). The CDR3, as DNA: TGTGCCAGCAGTCTCCGGGGTCTTAATGAAAAACTGTTTTTT. This encodes CASSLRGLNEKLFF.

The chain is built from TRBV9 and TRBJ1-2; D is unclear. The ends were cut back, 5 bases at V and 8 bases at J, with 16 bases in the middle. The CDR3 contains 13 residues. Germline V gene lookup returns CDR1 SGDLS and CDR2 YYNGEE. CDR3 nucleotides: TGTGCCAGCAGTCCCTCCTCTGACATCGGCTACACCTTC. Protein: CASSPSSDIGYTF.

This sequence joins TRBV15 and TRBJ1-1; D uncertain. Germline CDR1 LNHNV, CDR2 YYDKDF (reference sequence). The V end was cut by 5 bases, the J end by 0 bases, with 16 bases between. This CDR3 spans 16 amino acids. The DNA of the CDR3 is TGTGCCACCAGCCAGAATACCTACTACATGAACACTGAAGCTTTCTTT. It translates to CATSQNTYYMNTEAFF. Filled out from reference TRBV15 and TRBJ1-1, the complete variable domain reads DAMVIQNPRYQVTQFGKPVTLSCSQTLNHNVMYWYQQKSSQAPKLLFHYYDKDFNNEADTPDNFQSRRPNTSFCFLDIRSPGLGDTAMYLCATSQNTYYMNTEAFFGQGTRLTVV.

This rearrangement joins TRBV5-1 to TRBJ2-7, with 8 bases fitting TRBD2. The V and J ends lost 3 bases and 2 bases, in that order; junction bases with no gene match: 4. Germline-derived CDR1 and CDR2 are SGHRS and YFSETQ. The CDR3 loop spans 14 amino acids. The CDR3 loop is CASSWAGGPYEQYF. In nucleotides, the CDR3 is TGCGCCAGCAGCTGGGCGGGGGGCCCCTACGAGCAGTACTTC.

This chain uses TRBV9 with TRBJ2-3; D is ambiguous. Germline CDR1 is SGDLS and CDR2 is YYNGEE. The CDR3 contains 13 residues. V was pared by 4 bases and J by 2 bases, with 8 bases between. CDR3 residues: CASSPGSTDTQYF. CDR3 DNA sequence: TGTGCCAGCAGCCCCGGGTCCACAGATACGCAGTATTTT.

This chain links TRBV19 with TRBJ1-1; 9 nucleotides align to TRBD1. The CDR3 has 14 residues. CDR1 and CDR2 (germline): LNHDA, SQIVND (reference sequence). Trimming removed 3 bases from V and 4 bases from J; junction bases left unmatched: 3. CDR3 nucleotides: TGTGCCAGTAGTATGGGGGACAGGGTCACTGAAGCTTTCTTT. The encoded protein is CASSMGDRVTEAFF.